One sample yielded the 14 T cell receptor beta chains listed below, sequenced in a study of cytomegalovirus exposure and HLA in healthy donors. In the PCR, 60 Vbeta and 13 Jbeta primers were used. Profiling relied on immunoSEQ multiplex PCR, and the TCRdb table lists in-frame clones only, not all of them. The table includes 50,000 to 65,000 clones, under 90% detected once. Sequenced material: PBMCs. These receptors all come from a young woman in good health and CMV-seronegative.

The chain couples TRBV7-2 to TRBJ2-5, with D uncertain. The J call may be in error: the DNA end matches TRBJ2-7 better. The CDR3 runs to 15 residues. Germline assignment: CDR1 SGHTA and CDR2 FQGNSA. As DNA, the CDR3 is TGTGCCAGCAGCTTAAACTACCAGAGCTCCTACGAGCAGTACTTC. Encoded protein: CASSLNYQSSYEQYF.

With regard to this clone: One junction end does not reproduce the germline sequence, and a read error may be involved. Other DNA sequences in this specimen translate into the identical CDR3. This rearrangement joins TRBV27 to TRBJ2-7, with a weak D call TRBD1 (5 bases). The CDR3 runs 13 residues. Per germline, CDR1 MNHEY and CDR2 SMNVEV (reference sequence). CDR3 protein: CASSFARDYEQYF. CDR3 coding DNA: TGCGCCAGCAGTTTCGCCAGGGATTACGAGCAGTACTTC.

The gene calls are TRBV28 and TRBJ1-1; unclear D gene. The CDR3 runs to 13 residues. Germline lookup yields CDR1 MDHEN and CDR2 SYDVKM. Between the trimmed V and J ends, which lost 1 base and 1 base, there was a span of 4 bases. CDR3 amino acids: CASSLFRNTEAFF. The CDR3 region has the DNA TGTGCCAGCAGTTTATTCCGGAACACTGAAGCTTTCTTT.

This chain links TRBV6-6 with TRBJ2-3; no reliable D call. The ends were cut back, 4 bases at V and 7 bases at J, with 9 bases in the middle. The CDR3 extends over 12 amino acids. Germline loops: CDR1 MNHNY, CDR2 SVGAGI (reference sequence). CDR3: CASSSTFNTQYF. The CDR3 nucleotides are TGTGCCAGCAGTTCTACCTTCAATACGCAGTATTTT.

The sample holds a few counts of this clone. CDR3 loop: CASSFRGQGPYEQYF. The CDR3 DNA reads TGCGCCAGCAGCTTCCGTGGACAGGGCCCCTACGAGCAGTACTTC. This chain joins TRBV4-1 and TRBJ2-7; TRBD1 matches at 8 bases. Germline CDR1 is MGHRA and CDR2 is YSYEKL. J was trimmed by 2 bases and V by 5 bases; bases with no gene match: 8. The CDR3 totals 15 residues.

This rearrangement joins TRBV28 to TRBJ1-2; weak D call: TRBD1 (6 bases). Germline V gene data show CDR1 as MDHEN and CDR2 as SYDVKM. CDR3 length equals 12 residues. The V and J ends lost 11 bases and 2 bases respectively, with 12 bases between them. CDR3 nucleotides: TGTGCCGTCGCAGGGGACAACTATGGCTACACCTTC. Translating gives CAVAGDNYGYTF.

The genes are TRBV4-1 and TRBJ2-4; D is unresolved. The CDR3 length is 15 residues. Germline loops: CDR1 MGHRA, CDR2 YSYEKL. The germline V and J ends were trimmed by 2 bases and 0 bases, with 8 bases remaining between them. CDR3 nucleotides: TGCGCCAGCAGCCAATCGCCAGTAGCCAAAAACATTCAGTACTTC. This translates into CASSQSPVAKNIQYF.

V is TRBV19 and J is TRBJ1-1; a weak D match, TRBD1 (5 bases). CDR3 length: 16 residues. Germline V gives CDR1 LNHDA, CDR2 SQIVND (reference sequence). V lost 3 bases and J 4 bases, leaving 18 bases between the germline ends. CDR3 sequence reads: CASSMSRGDWGTEAFF. In DNA form, the CDR3 reads TGTGCCAGTAGTATGAGTCGGGGGGATTGGGGCACTGAAGCTTTCTTT.

The chain is built from TRBV7-2 and TRBJ2-3; TRBD2 agrees at 7 bases. The CDR3 runs 16 residues. The germline V gene encodes CDR1 SGHTA and CDR2 FQGNSA. J was trimmed by 4 bases and V by 5 bases; bases with no gene match: 12. The CDR3 DNA reads TGTGCCAGCAGCCCAAGGGCCGGGAGGAGAGCAGATACGCAGTATTTT. This encodes CASSPRAGRRADTQYF.

The chain employs TRBV28 and TRBJ2-7, with D maybe TRBD2 (6 bases). Trimming cost V 7 bases and J 5 bases, with 18 bases left between them. The CDR3 runs to 14 residues. Germline values: CDR1 MDHEN, CDR2 SYDVKM. The CDR3 DNA follows: TGTGCCAGCATACCGCCGGGACTGAGGAACGAGCAGTACTTC. It codes for CASIPPGLRNEQYF. The variable domain in full, completed from reference TRBV28 and TRBJ2-7, reads DVKVTQSSRYLVKRTGEKVFLECVQDMDHENMFWYRQDPGLGLRLIYFSYDVKMKEKGDIPEGYSVSREKKERFSLILESASTNQTSMYLCASIPPGLRNEQYFGPGTRLTVT.

The gene calls are TRBV2 and TRBJ2-5; 9 bases line up with TRBD1. In germline, CDR1 is SNHLY, CDR2 FYNNEI. The length of the CDR3 is 13 residues. V shed 7 bases and J 7 bases; nucleotides not matched to a gene: 7. CDR3 DNA: TGTGCCAGCACCGACCCGGGACAGGGGACCCAGTACTTC. Protein sequence: CASTDPGQGTQYF. The variable domain in full, with the rest retrieved from reference TRBV2 and TRBJ2-5, is EPEVTQTPSHQVTQMGQEVILRCVPISNHLYFYWYRQILGQKVEFLVSFYNNEISEKSEIFDDQFSVERPDGSNFTLKIRSTKLEDSAMYFCASTDPGQGTQYFGPGTRLLVL.

The V gene is TRBV19, the J gene TRBJ2-2; D perhaps matches TRBD2 (5 bases). CDR1 LNHDA and CDR2 SQIVND come from the germline V gene (reference sequence). The CDR3 length is 15 residues. V was trimmed by 5 bases and J by 7 bases, leaving 17 bases between them. The CDR3 DNA reads as TGTGCCAGTAGTTTCCCGGACGGGATCAGCGGGGAGCTGTTTTTT. This gives the protein CASSFPDGISGELFF. Full variable domain (missing parts from reference TRBV19 and TRBJ2-2): DGGITQSPKYLFRKEGQNVTLSCEQNLNHDAMYWYRQDPGQGLRLIYYSQIVNDFQKGDIAEGYSVSREKKESFPLTVTSAQKNPTAFYLCASSFPDGISGELFFGEGSRLTVL.

The V gene is TRBV30, the J gene TRBJ1-4, with D perhaps matching TRBD1 (6 bases). This CDR3 is 18 amino acids long. The germline gives CDR1 GTSNPN, CDR2 SVGIG (reference sequence). Trimming left V 4 bases short and J 2 bases short, with 23 bases between. This CDR3 is CAWNVAGRGGATNEKLFF. CDR3 nucleotide sequence: TGTGCCTGGAATGTGGCAGGGAGGGGGGGAGCGACTAATGAAAAACTGTTTTTT.

Here the CDR3 reads CSVVNHWGERTEAFF. As DNA, the CDR3 is TGCAGCGTTGTCAATCACTGGGGGGAGCGCACTGAAGCTTTCTTT. The rearrangement uses TRBV29-1 and TRBJ1-1; a possible D gene is TRBD1 (5 bases). Looked up from germline, CDR1 is SQVTM and CDR2 is ANQGSEA. V lost 4 bases and J lost 4, with 19 bases in between. The CDR3 runs to 15 residues.